The next 13 T cell receptor beta chains were all read from a single sample in a study of blood T cell repertoires in COVID-19. Here immunoSEQ multiplex PCR was the method, and the copy in TCRdb shows in-frame clones only, minus some. In the table there are 200,000 or so clones, around 80% of which are singletons. Sequenced sample: peripheral blood. The origin of the receptors is an elderly woman with COVID-19, enrolled during active disease.

The rearrangement joins TRBV29-1 to TRBJ2-1, with D possibly matching TRBD1 (6 bases). The length of the CDR3 is 12 residues. Germline V gives CDR1 SQVTM, CDR2 ANQGSEA. Trimming took 3 bases from V and 9 from J, leaving 12 bases between them. The CDR3 is CSVEPGAGEQFF. DNA for the CDR3: TGCAGCGTTGAGCCAGGGGCCGGTGAGCAGTTCTTC.

The chain's CDR3 is CASSRTGDAYNEQFF. DNA for the CDR3: TGTGCCAGCAGCCGAACGGGGGACGCATACAATGAGCAGTTCTTC. This sequence joins TRBV11-2 and TRBJ2-1; perhaps TRBD2 as D (6 bases). This CDR3 spans 15 amino acids. The germline CDR1 and CDR2 sequences are SGHAT and FQNNGV. V was cut by 5 bases and J by 4 bases, with 15 bases left in between. Complete variable domain (other parts from reference TRBV11-2 and TRBJ2-1): EAGVAQSPRYKIIEKRQSVAFWCNPISGHATLYWYQQILGQGPKLLIQFQNNGVVDDSQLPKDRFSAERLKGVDSTLKIQPAKLEDSAVYLCASSRTGDAYNEQFFGPGTRLTVL.

This chain connects TRBV6-5 to TRBJ1-1; 8 bases agree with TRBD1. Per the germline V gene, CDR1 is MNHEY and CDR2 is SVGAGI. The junction had 3 bases not matched to a gene; V was cut back by 0 bases and J by 3 bases. This CDR3 comprises 15 residues. CDR3 in DNA: TGTGCCAGCAGTTACTCGGCAGGGGGCTACACTGAAGCTTTCTTT. This gives the protein CASSYSAGGYTEAFF.

This sequence joins TRBV5-4 and TRBJ1-2, with D possibly being TRBD1 (5 bases). Trimming pared 0 bases from V and 1 base from J, leaving 7 bases between. Germline values: CDR1 SGHNT, CDR2 YYREEE (reference sequence). CDR3 length: 14 residues. The CDR3 DNA reads TGTGCCAGCAGCTTGGGACAGTTTAACTATGGCTACACCTTC. The encoded protein is CASSLGQFNYGYTF.

This CDR3 is CASSASYEDRKETQYF. The DNA of the CDR3 is TGTGCCAGCAGTGCCTCGTACGAGGACAGAAAAGAGACCCAGTACTTC. The chain links TRBV25-1 to TRBJ2-5; D is perhaps TRBD1 (6 bases). Trimming shortened V by 4 bases and J by 3 bases, and 18 bases separated the two germline ends. The CDR3 consists of 16 residues. CDR1 MGHDK and CDR2 SYGVNS come from the germline V gene.

This clone occurred a few times. The V call is TRBV7-3, the J call TRBJ1-2; D gene uncertain. V was cut by 2 bases and J by 7 bases, with 11 bases left in between. This CDR3 comprises 13 residues. Germline CDR1 is SGHTA and CDR2 is FQGTGA. The CDR3 protein is CASSLSSGIGYTF. In DNA, the CDR3 is TGTGCCAGCAGCTTATCCTCGGGGATTGGCTACACCTTC.

The V call is TRBV4-3, the J call TRBJ1-2, with a possible D match to TRBD1 (5 bases). The CDR3 loop spans 16 amino acids. V was clipped by 0 bases and J by 2 bases, with 13 bases between them. Germline CDR1 reads LGHNA; CDR2 reads YSLEER. The CDR3 sequence is CASSQDGGGANYGYTF. The CDR3 DNA is TGCGCCAGCAGCCAAGATGGAGGAGGGGCCAACTATGGCTACACCTTC.

The chain couples TRBV11-2 to TRBJ1-6; 7 bases are shared with TRBD1. Trimming cost V 5 bases and J 12 bases; bases outside gene matches: 4. The CDR3 runs to 12 residues. The V gene's germline CDR1 is SGHAT and CDR2 FQNNGV. The CDR3 reads CASSRRTGPLHF. CDR3 DNA sequence: TGTGCCAGCAGCCGCAGGACAGGACCCCTCCACTTT.

This chain connects TRBV28 to TRBJ1-5; tentative D call: TRBD1 (5 bases). Germline V CDR1 and CDR2: MDHEN, SYDVKM. This CDR3 has 14 residues. Deletions cut 8 bases from V and 6 bases from J, with 17 bases between. CDR3 region: CASFPSGGGQPQHF. Here the CDR3 DNA reads TGTGCCAGCTTCCCCTCGGGGGGGGGTCAGCCCCAGCATTTT. Together with reference TRBV28 and TRBJ1-5, the CDR3 gives the full variable domain: DVKVTQSSRYLVKRTGEKVFLECVQDMDHENMFWYRQDPGLGLRLIYFSYDVKMKEKGDIPEGYSVSREKKERFSLILESASTNQTSMYLCASFPSGGGQPQHFGDGTRLSIL.

V usage is TRBV4-2 and J usage is TRBJ2-5; D might be TRBD2 (7 bases). CDR3 length equals 16 residues. The V and J ends lost 4 bases and 5 bases respectively, with 20 bases between them. From germline, CDR1 is LGHNA and CDR2 YNFKEQ. The CDR3 DNA follows: TGTGCCAGCAGCCCTTACCTTACGGGGGGCGTGGAGACCCAGTACTTC. Translating it yields CASSPYLTGGVETQYF.

CDR3 protein: CASSLGHRGAEAFF. CDR3 in DNA: TGCGCCAGCAGCTTGGGGCACAGGGGAGCTGAAGCTTTCTTT. The V and J genes are TRBV5-1 and TRBJ1-1, with 7 positions matching TRBD1. The CDR3 contains 14 residues. Germline-derived CDR1 and CDR2 are SGHRS and YFSETQ. V lost 0 bases to trimming and J lost 6 bases; unmatched junction nucleotides: 5.

The chain carries TRBV5-3 and TRBJ2-7; D may be TRBD1 (6 bases). TRBV5-3 is marked as an open reading frame, function uncertain. Trimming took off 4 bases at V and 5 bases at J, with 13 bases between the two ends. There are 13 residues in the CDR3. CDR3 in amino acids: CARSPGGQHEQYF. As DNA, the CDR3 is TGTGCCAGAAGCCCTGGGGGACAACACGAGCAGTACTTC.

This clone was recorded only once. The J gene is TRBJ1-1, the V gene TRBV6-5; 7 bases align to TRBD1. The CDR3 is made up of 14 amino acids. V lost 6 bases to trimming and J lost 7 bases; unmatched junction nucleotides: 11. Germline V CDR1 and CDR2: MNHEY, SVGAGI. In nucleotides, the CDR3 is TGTGCCAGCAGGGCACCGGGACAGTCTAATGAAGCTTTCTTT. Its translation: CASRAPGQSNEAFF.